What follows is one TCR beta chain and its context. Its antigen remains unknown. V lost 0 bases and J 6 bases, leaving 3 bases between the germline ends. Germline CDR1 reads SGHRS; CDR2 reads YFSETQ. The CDR3 sequence is 12 residues long. Healthy HIV-negative adults without recent acute infections or vaccinations served as donors. These data are taken from a study of shared clonotypes between healthy human individuals. Study results and limitations: An expected dependence of interdonor clonotype sharing on sequencing depth was noted.

Methods used by the authors: For the immunoSEQ data, sequences were junction-only without quality scores, so filtering differed. Generated by immunoSEQ multiplex PCR, the TCRdb table keeps only in-frame clones and is missing some. V, J and clone size derive from that table, while D and trimming were established from the DNA sequence. This sample has about half a million clones, with 79% found just once. The rearrangement uses TRBV5-1 and TRBJ2-2; D remains ambiguous. The source of this sequence is a woman in her thirties or forties in good health. Some clones in this sample may be carry-over from other donors' samples. Specimen: PBMCs. The CDR3 reads CASSLAAGELFF. The CDR3 nucleotides are TGCGCCAGCAGCTTGGCCGCCGGGGAGCTGTTTTTT. Based on the CDR3 plus reference TRBV5-1 and TRBJ2-2, the full variable domain is KAGVTQTPRYLIKTRGQQVTLSCSPISGHRSVSWYQQTPGQGLQFLFEYFSETQRNKGNFPGRFSGRQFSNSRSEMNVSTLELGDSALYLCASSLAAGELFFGEGSRLTVL.